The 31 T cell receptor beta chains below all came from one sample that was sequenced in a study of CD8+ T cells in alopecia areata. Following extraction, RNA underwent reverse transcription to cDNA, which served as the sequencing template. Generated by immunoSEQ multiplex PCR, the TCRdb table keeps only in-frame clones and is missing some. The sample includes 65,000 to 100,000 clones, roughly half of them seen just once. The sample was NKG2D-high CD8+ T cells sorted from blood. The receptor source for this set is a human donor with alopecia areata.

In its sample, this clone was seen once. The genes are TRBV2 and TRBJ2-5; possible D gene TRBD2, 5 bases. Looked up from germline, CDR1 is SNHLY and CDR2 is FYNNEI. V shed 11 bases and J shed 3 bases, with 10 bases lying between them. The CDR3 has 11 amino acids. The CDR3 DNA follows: TGTGCCGCCCCGGGGAAAGAGACCCAGTACTTC. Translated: CAAPGKETQYF.

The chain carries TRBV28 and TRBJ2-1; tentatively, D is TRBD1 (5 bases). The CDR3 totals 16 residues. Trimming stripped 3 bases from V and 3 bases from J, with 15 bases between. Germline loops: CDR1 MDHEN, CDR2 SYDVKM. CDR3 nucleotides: TGTGCCAGCAGTTTCCTAACCCCCGACAGCTACAATGAGCAGTTCTTC. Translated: CASSFLTPDSYNEQFF.

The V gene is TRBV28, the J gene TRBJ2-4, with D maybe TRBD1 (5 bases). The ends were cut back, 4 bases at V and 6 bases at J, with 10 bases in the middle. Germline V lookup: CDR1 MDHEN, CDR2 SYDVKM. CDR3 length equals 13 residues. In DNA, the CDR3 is TGTGCCAGCAGTTGGGATAGGGGAAACATTCAGTACTTC. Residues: CASSWDRGNIQYF. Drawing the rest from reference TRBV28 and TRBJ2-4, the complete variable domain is DVKVTQSSRYLVKRTGEKVFLECVQDMDHENMFWYRQDPGLGLRLIYFSYDVKMKEKGDIPEGYSVSREKKERFSLILESASTNQTSMYLCASSWDRGNIQYFGAGTRLSVL.

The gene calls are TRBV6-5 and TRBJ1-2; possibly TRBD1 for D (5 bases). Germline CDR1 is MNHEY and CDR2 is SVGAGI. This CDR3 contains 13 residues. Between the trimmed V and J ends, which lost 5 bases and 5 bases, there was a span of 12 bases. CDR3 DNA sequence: TGTGCCAGCAGTGGTGACGGGGGGTATGGCTACACCTTC. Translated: CASSGDGGYGYTF.

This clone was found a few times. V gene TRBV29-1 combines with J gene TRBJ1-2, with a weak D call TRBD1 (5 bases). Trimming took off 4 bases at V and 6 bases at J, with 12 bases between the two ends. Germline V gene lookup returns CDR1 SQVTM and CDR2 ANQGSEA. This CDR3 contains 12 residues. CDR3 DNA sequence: TGCAGCGTTGTGGAGGGACCGAATGGCTACACCTTC. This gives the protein CSVVEGPNGYTF.

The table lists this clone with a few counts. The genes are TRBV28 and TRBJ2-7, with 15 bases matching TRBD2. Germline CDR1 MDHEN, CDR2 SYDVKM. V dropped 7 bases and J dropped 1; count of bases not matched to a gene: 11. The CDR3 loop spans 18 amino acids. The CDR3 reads CASIILGTSGRPSYEQYF. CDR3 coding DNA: TGTGCCAGCATCATACTTGGGACTAGCGGGAGGCCATCCTACGAGCAGTACTTC.

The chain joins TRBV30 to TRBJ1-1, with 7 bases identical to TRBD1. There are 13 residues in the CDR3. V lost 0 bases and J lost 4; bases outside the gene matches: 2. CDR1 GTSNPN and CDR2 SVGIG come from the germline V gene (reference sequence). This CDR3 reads CAWSVGDSTEAFF. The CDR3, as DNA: TGTGCCTGGAGTGTTGGGGACAGCACTGAAGCTTTCTTT.

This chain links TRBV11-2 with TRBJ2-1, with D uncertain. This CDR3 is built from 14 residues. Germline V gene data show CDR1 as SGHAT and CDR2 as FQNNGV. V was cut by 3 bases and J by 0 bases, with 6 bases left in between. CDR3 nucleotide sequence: TGTGCCAGCAGCTTCCGGAGCTCCTACAATGAGCAGTTCTTC. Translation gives CASSFRSSYNEQFF.

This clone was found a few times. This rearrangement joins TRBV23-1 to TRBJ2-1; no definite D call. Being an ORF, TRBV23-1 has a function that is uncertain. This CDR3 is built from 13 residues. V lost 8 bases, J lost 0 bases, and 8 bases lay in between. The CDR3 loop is CASGNSSYNEQFF. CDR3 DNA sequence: TGCGCCAGCGGCAACTCCTCCTACAATGAGCAGTTCTTC.

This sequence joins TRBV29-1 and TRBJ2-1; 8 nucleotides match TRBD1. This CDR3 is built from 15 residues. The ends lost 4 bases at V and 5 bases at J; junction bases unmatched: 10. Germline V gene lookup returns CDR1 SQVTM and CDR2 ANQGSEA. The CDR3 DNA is TGCAGCGTTGTAATTGGGGACAGGCCTCACAATGAGCAGTTCTTC. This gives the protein CSVVIGDRPHNEQFF.

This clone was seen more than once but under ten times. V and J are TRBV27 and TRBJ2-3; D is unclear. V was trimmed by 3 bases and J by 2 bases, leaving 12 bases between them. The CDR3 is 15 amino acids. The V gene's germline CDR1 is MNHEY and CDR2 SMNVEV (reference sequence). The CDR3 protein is CASSFSLEPTDTQYF. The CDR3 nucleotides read TGTGCCAGCAGTTTTTCTCTTGAGCCCACAGATACGCAGTATTTT.

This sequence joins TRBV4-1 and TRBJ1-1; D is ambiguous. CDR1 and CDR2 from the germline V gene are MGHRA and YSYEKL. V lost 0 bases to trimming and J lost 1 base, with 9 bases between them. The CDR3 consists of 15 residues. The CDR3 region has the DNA TGCGCCAGCAGCCAAGATCTCTGGGAGAACACTGAAGCTTTCTTT. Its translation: CASSQDLWENTEAFF.

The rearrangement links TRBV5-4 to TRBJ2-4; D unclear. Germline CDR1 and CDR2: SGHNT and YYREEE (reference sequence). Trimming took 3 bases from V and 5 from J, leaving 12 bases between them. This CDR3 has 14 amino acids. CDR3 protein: CASSSVPWENIQYF. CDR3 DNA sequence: TGTGCCAGCAGCTCCGTCCCCTGGGAAAACATTCAGTACTTC.

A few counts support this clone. The CDR3 DNA reads as TGTGCCAGCAGTGGGACAGCGGGGTACGAGCAGTACTTC. This sequence encodes CASSGTAGYEQYF. The chain joins TRBV28 to TRBJ2-7, with D possibly called TRBD1 or TRBD2 (7 bases each). Germline V gene data show CDR1 as MDHEN and CDR2 as SYDVKM. Trimming pared 5 bases from V and 4 bases from J, leaving 12 bases between. This CDR3 is 13 amino acids long.

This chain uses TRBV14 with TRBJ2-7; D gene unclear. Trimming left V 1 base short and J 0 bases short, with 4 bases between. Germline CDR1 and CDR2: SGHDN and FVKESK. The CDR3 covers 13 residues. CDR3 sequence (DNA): TGTGCCAGCAGCCAAGGGAACTCCTACGAGCAGTACTTC. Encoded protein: CASSQGNSYEQYF. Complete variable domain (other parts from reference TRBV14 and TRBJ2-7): EAGVTQFPSHSVIEKGQTVTLRCDPISGHDNLYWYRRVMGKEIKFLLHFVKESKQDESGMPNNRFLAERTGGTYSTLKVQPAELEDSGVYFCASSQGNSYEQYFGPGTRLTVT.

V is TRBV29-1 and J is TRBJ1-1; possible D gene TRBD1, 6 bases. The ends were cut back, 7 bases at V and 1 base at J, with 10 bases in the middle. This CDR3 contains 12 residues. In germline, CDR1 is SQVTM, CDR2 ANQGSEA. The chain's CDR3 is CSAPGQNTEAFF. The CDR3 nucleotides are TGCAGCGCTCCGGGACAGAACACTGAAGCTTTCTTT.

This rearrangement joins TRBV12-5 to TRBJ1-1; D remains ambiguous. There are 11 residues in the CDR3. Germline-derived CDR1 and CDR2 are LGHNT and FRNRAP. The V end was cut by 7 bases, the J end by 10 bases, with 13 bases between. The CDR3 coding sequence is TGTGCTAGTGCCATGCTGGGTGGAGCTTTCTTT. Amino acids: CASAMLGGAFF.

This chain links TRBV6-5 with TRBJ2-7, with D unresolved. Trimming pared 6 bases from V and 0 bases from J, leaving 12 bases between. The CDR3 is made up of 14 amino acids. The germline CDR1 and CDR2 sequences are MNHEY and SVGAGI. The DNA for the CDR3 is TGTGCCAGCAGCGATTCAGAAGGCTCCTACGAGCAGTACTTC. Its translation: CASSDSEGSYEQYF.

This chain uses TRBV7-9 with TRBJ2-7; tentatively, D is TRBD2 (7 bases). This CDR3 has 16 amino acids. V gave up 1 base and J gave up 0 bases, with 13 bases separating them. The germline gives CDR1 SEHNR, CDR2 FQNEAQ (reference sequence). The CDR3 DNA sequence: TGTGCCAGCAGCTTAGAGATCGGGGGGCCCTCCTACGAGCAGTACTTC. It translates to CASSLEIGGPSYEQYF.

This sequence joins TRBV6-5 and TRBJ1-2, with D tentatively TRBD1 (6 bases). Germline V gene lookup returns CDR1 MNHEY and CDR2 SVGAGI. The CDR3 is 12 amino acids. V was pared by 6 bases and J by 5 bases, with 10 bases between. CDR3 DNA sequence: TGTGCCAGCAGACAAACAGGGTATGGCTACACCTTC. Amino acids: CASRQTGYGYTF.

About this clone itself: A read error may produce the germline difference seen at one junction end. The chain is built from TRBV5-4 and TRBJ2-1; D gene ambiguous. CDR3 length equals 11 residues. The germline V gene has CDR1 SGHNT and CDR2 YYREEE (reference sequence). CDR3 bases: TGTGCCAGCAGCTTGGGCGAGGAGTTGGTCTTC. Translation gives CASSLGEELVF.

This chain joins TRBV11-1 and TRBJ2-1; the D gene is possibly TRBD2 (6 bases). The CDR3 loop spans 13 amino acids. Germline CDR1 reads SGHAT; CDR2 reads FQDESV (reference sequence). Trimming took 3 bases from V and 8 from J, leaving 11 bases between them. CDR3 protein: CASSFGGIHEQFF. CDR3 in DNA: TGTGCCAGCAGCTTTGGAGGGATCCATGAGCAGTTCTTC.

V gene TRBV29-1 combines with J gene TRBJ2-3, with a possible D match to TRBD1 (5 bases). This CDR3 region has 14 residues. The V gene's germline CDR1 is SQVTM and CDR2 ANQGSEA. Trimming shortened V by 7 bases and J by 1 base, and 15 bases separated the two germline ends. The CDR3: CSADQGSRTDTQYF. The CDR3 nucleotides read TGCAGCGCTGACCAGGGTTCCCGCACAGATACGCAGTATTTT.

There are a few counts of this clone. In nucleotides, the CDR3 is TGTGCCAGTATGGCGATCGGCGGGATTGAGCAGTTCTTC. Amino acid sequence: CASMAIGGIEQFF. The chain couples TRBV19 to TRBJ2-1; perhaps TRBD2 as D (6 bases). The V gene lost 7 bases and the J gene lost 9 bases, with 16 bases spanning the gap. The CDR3 is made up of 13 amino acids. Germline CDR1 and CDR2: LNHDA and SQIVND (reference sequence).

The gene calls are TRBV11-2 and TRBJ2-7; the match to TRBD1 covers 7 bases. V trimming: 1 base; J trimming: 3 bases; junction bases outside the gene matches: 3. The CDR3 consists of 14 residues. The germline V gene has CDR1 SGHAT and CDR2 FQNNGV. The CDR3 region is CASSLGQGRYEQYF. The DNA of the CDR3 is TGTGCCAGCAGCTTAGGACAGGGACGCTACGAGCAGTACTTC.

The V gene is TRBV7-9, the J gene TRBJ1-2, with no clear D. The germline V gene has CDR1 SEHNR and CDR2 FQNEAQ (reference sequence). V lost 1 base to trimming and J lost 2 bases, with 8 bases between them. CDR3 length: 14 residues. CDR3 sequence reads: CASSLGVGNYGYTF. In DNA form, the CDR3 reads TGTGCCAGCAGCTTAGGGGTCGGGAACTATGGCTACACCTTC.

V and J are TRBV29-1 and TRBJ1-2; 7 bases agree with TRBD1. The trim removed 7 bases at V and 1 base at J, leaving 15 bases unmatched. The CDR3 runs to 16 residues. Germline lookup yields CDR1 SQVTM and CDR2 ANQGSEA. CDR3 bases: TGCAGCGGACGTACCGGGACAGCCTATTATAACTATGGCTACACCTTC. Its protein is CSGRTGTAYYNYGYTF. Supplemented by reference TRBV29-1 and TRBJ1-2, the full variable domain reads SAVISQKPSRDICQRGTSLTIQCQVDSQVTMMFWYRQQPGQSLTLIATANQGSEATYESGFVIDKFPISRPNLTFSTLTVSNMSPEDSSIYLCSGRTGTAYYNYGYTFGSGTRLTVV.

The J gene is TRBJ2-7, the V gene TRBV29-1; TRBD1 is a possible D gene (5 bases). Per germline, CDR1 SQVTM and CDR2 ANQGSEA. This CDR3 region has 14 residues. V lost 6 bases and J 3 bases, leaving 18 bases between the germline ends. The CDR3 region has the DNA TGCAGCGTACTGGATGCGGTAGGGGACTACGAGCAGTACTTC. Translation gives CSVLDAVGDYEQYF.

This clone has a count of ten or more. The CDR3 here is CASSSRFKRGALYNEQFF. Written as DNA, the CDR3 is TGTGCCAGCAGCTCCCGGTTTAAGCGGGGGGCCCTATACAATGAGCAGTTCTTC. The rearrangement joins TRBV13 to TRBJ2-1; 9 nucleotides align to TRBD2. CDR3 length: 18 amino acids. Per germline, CDR1 PRHDT and CDR2 FYEKMQ (reference sequence). Trimming at V came to 4 bases and at J to 4 bases, leaving 14 bases not matched to a gene.

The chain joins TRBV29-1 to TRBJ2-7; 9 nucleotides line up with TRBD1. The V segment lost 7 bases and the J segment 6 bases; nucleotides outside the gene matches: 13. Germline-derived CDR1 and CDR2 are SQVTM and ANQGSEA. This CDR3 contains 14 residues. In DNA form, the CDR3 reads TGCAGCGCCGGACGACCGGGACAGGGAGGCGAGCAGTACTTC. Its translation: CSAGRPGQGGEQYF.

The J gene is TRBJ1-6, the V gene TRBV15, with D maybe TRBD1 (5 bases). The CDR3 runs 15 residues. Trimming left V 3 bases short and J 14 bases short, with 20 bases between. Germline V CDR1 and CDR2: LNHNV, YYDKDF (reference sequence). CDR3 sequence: CATSSSRWDPTSLHF. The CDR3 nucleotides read TGTGCCACCAGCAGCTCCAGATGGGACCCTACATCCCTCCACTTT.